A single sample gave rise to the 16 T cell receptor beta chains below, sequenced in a study of blood T cell repertoires in COVID-19. This table comes from immunoSEQ multiplex PCR, and its TCRdb copy is limited to in-frame clones, with some not included. The sample contains some 220,000 clones, just under 85% of which appear only once. The sequenced sample consisted of peripheral blood. The receptors shown here come from a woman in her sixties or seventies with active or convalescent COVID-19.

The chain links TRBV27 to TRBJ2-7; possible D gene TRBD2, 5 bases. Per germline, CDR1 MNHEY and CDR2 SMNVEV (reference sequence). V lost 3 bases and J 2 bases, leaving 11 bases between the germline ends. There are 14 residues in the CDR3. The CDR3 DNA reads as TGTGCCAGCAGTTTTCAAGCGGAAGCCTACGAGCAGTACTTC. Protein sequence: CASSFQAEAYEQYF.

A few counts support this clone. The chain is built from TRBV3-1 (or the pseudogene TRBV3-2) and TRBJ2-5; the D gene is possibly TRBD2 (6 bases). V gave up 0 bases and J gave up 5 bases, with 13 bases separating them. The CDR3 contains 15 residues. CDR1 LGHDT and CDR2 YNNKEL come from the germline V gene (reference sequence). The CDR3 DNA is TGTGCCAGCAGCCAAGATGCGGGGCCACGGGAGACCCAGTACTTC. Protein sequence: CASSQDAGPRETQYF.

This clone appeared once. The chain carries TRBV19 and TRBJ2-1, with TRBD1 matching over 7 bases. This CDR3 contains 16 residues. Trimming took 9 bases from V and 1 from J; bases not matched to a gene: 12. From germline, CDR1 is LNHDA and CDR2 SQIVND (reference sequence). In nucleotides, the CDR3 is TGTGCCAGCAGACCCCCGGGACAGCGATCCTACAATGAGCAGTTCTTC. Translation gives CASRPPGQRSYNEQFF.

The chain is built from TRBV10-1 and TRBJ2-1, with TRBD2 matching over 10 bases. CDR1 is WNHNN and CDR2 is SYGVQD in the germline V gene (reference sequence). CDR3 length: 13 residues. Losses at the gene ends were 8 bases for V and 9 bases for J; bases not matched to a gene: 7. CDR3 region: CASGLAGAGEQFF. The CDR3 nucleotides read TGCGCCAGCGGTCTAGCGGGAGCTGGTGAGCAGTTCTTC.

The CDR3 DNA sequence: TGTGCCAGCAGTTTCGACACCCGTGGCACTGAAGCTTTCTTT. The encoded protein is CASSFDTRGTEAFF. The chain joins TRBV27 to TRBJ1-1, with D hard to call. This CDR3 is built from 14 residues. The V end lost 3 bases, the J end lost 4 bases, and 12 bases lay between the germline ends. CDR1 and CDR2 from the germline V gene are MNHEY and SMNVEV (reference sequence).

Regarding this clone: The junction does not match germline at one end; this may be a read error. The chain links TRBV7-7 to TRBJ2-7; TRBD1 matches 7 bases. The CDR3 covers 13 residues. The germline V gene encodes CDR1 SSHAT and CDR2 FNYEAQ (reference sequence). CDR3 DNA sequence: TGTGCTAGCAGCTTAGCAGGGGGCTACGAGCAGTACTTC. This gives the protein CASSLAGGYEQYF.

V is TRBV9 and J is TRBJ2-1, with D possibly matching TRBD2 (6 bases). Germline CDR1 is SGDLS and CDR2 is YYNGEE. This CDR3 has 13 residues. Trimming left V 0 bases short and J 12 bases short, with 13 bases between. The CDR3 spells CASSVDEGRGQFF. The CDR3 DNA reads as TGTGCCAGCAGCGTAGATGAGGGGCGGGGGCAGTTCTTC.

This clone was counted once. The chain is built from TRBV15 and TRBJ2-3, with D hard to call. This CDR3 region has 15 residues. Germline loops: CDR1 LNHNV, CDR2 YYDKDF (reference sequence). The V and J ends lost 0 bases and 4 bases respectively, with 11 bases between them. CDR3 residues: CATSRDLDSPDTQYF. CDR3 DNA sequence: TGTGCCACCAGCAGAGACCTCGATAGCCCAGATACGCAGTATTTT.

The V and J genes are TRBV7-2 and TRBJ1-6, with D maybe TRBD1 (6 bases). CDR3 length: 15 residues. Per germline, CDR1 SGHTA and CDR2 FQGNSA. V lost 1 base, J lost 6 bases, and 10 bases lay in between. This CDR3 reads CASSLDREANSPLHF. The CDR3 coding sequence is TGTGCCAGCAGCTTAGACAGGGAAGCTAATTCACCCCTCCACTTT.

The rearrangement links TRBV12-3 or TRBV12-4 to TRBJ2-1; 8 nucleotides match TRBD2. V was pared by 6 bases and J by 10 bases, with 8 bases of the junction left unmatched. The CDR3 covers 13 residues. The CDR3 loop reads CASRLTSGGEQFF. The CDR3 DNA follows: TGTGCCAGCAGACTTACCTCGGGGGGGGAGCAGTTCTTC.

CDR3 nucleotide sequence: TGTGCCAGCAGCCAGGGACTAGCGGGGTACAATGAGCAGTTCTTC. Amino acids: CASSQGLAGYNEQFF. This chain joins TRBV4-2 and TRBJ2-1; 13 bases agree with TRBD2. V shed 3 bases and J 4 bases; nucleotides not matched to a gene: 0. Germline V gives CDR1 LGHNA, CDR2 YNFKEQ. This CDR3 has 15 residues.

This chain connects TRBV29-1 to TRBJ1-2, with D possibly being TRBD1 (5 bases). The CDR3 runs 14 residues. The germline V gene has CDR1 SQVTM and CDR2 ANQGSEA. V was pared by 6 bases and J by 4 bases, with 18 bases between. This CDR3 reads CSVTFAGVGYGYTF. The CDR3 DNA is TGCAGCGTAACCTTTGCGGGGGTCGGCTATGGCTACACCTTC.

The V and J genes are TRBV6-4 and TRBJ2-7; D is possibly TRBD1 (6 bases). V dropped 6 bases and J dropped 9 bases, with 15 bases sitting between them. Germline lookup yields CDR1 MRHNA and CDR2 SNTAGT. This CDR3 is 12 amino acids long. The CDR3 bases are TGTGCCAGCAGAGTGGCAGGGGCTGTGCAGTACGTC. It encodes CASRVAGAVQYV.

The J gene is TRBJ1-5, the V gene TRBV19; D remains ambiguous. This CDR3 spans 15 amino acids. The germline V and J ends were trimmed by 3 bases and 4 bases, with 13 bases remaining between them. Germline V gives CDR1 LNHDA, CDR2 SQIVND (reference sequence). CDR3: CASSILGVENQPQHF. CDR3 DNA: TGTGCCAGTAGTATCCTCGGGGTTGAGAATCAGCCCCAGCATTTT.

V and J are TRBV29-1 and TRBJ2-3; D call uncertain. Trimming took 0 bases from V and 4 from J, leaving 8 bases between them. There are 13 residues in the CDR3. Germline values: CDR1 SQVTM, CDR2 ANQGSEA. DNA for the CDR3: TGCAGCGTTGAAGATCTCCGAGCAGATACGCAGTATTTT. This codes for CSVEDLRADTQYF.

The chain's CDR3 is CASSPRQGEGEKLFF. The DNA for the CDR3 is TGTGCCAGCAGCCCGAGACAGGGTGAGGGTGAAAAACTGTTTTTT. The chain carries TRBV7-9 and TRBJ1-4; TRBD1 matches 7 bases. The CDR3 has 15 residues. Trimming cost V 5 bases and J 7 bases; bases outside gene matches: 10. CDR1 SEHNR and CDR2 FQNEAQ come from the germline V gene (reference sequence).